The 14 T cell receptor beta chains in this list originate from one sample, sequenced in a study of post-analysis software for immune sequencing data. Study outcomes and limitations: Patients used several TRBV segments, including TRBV5-6, TRBV5-1 and TRBV20-1, more often than controls.

Their antigens are not known. Libraries were made from TCR beta cDNA, and they carried unique molecular identifiers. TCRdb analysed the PCR reads with MiXCR anew, one entry per CDR3 protein. The table lists roughly 670,000 distinct CDR3 sequences, approximately 60% of them singletons. Sequenced: blood. Receptor source: a girl aged 2-10 years with multiple sclerosis.

The gene calls are TRBV10-3 and TRBJ1-2; D remains unclear. This CDR3 is built from 14 residues. Germline V lookup: CDR1 ENHRY, CDR2 SYGVKD. In nucleotides, the CDR3 is TGTGCTATCGGAGGAACAGAGCCAAACTATGGCTACACCTTC. This translates into CAIGGTEPNYGYTF.

This clonotype was found a few times. The genes are TRBV2 and TRBJ1-4; 7 bases map to TRBD1. CDR3 length equals 15 residues. V dropped 6 bases and J dropped 3; count of bases not matched to a gene: 7. CDR1 is SNHLY and CDR2 is FYNNEI in the germline V gene. Written as DNA, the CDR3 is TGTGCCAGCAGGAGGCAGGGACAGCCTAATGAAAAACTGTTTTTT. Protein: CASRRQGQPNEKLFF.

The chain carries TRBV4-2 and TRBJ2-1; 7 positions agree with TRBD1. This CDR3 spans 14 amino acids. The V gene's germline CDR1 is LGHNA and CDR2 YNFKEQ. Germline trimming cut 5 bases from V and 1 base from J; bases unmatched to any gene: 2. Here the CDR3 reads CASSGQDSYNEQFF. CDR3 nucleotides: TGTGCCAGCAGCGGACAGGATTCCTACAATGAGCAGTTCTTC.

The table lists this clonotype with a count of one. The V gene is TRBV12-3 or TRBV12-4, the J gene TRBJ2-4; 7 bases map to TRBD1. J was trimmed by 9 bases and V by 5 bases; bases with no gene match: 13. CDR3 length equals 15 residues. CDR3 residues: CASSRPTGPSAIQYF. The CDR3, as DNA: TGTGCCAGCAGTCGACCGACAGGGCCCTCGGCCATTCAGTACTTC.

This chain joins TRBV10-3 and TRBJ2-1, with TRBD2 as a possible D gene (5 bases). The CDR3 is 13 amino acids. Per the germline V gene, CDR1 is ENHRY and CDR2 is SYGVKD. The germline V and J ends were trimmed by 3 bases and 3 bases, with 6 bases remaining between them. CDR3 region: CAISERGYNEQFF. The CDR3 nucleotides are TGTGCCATCAGTGAACGGGGCTACAATGAGCAGTTCTTC.

The rearrangement links TRBV10-3 to TRBJ2-3; no reliable D call. Germline CDR1 is ENHRY and CDR2 is SYGVKD. This CDR3 contains 13 residues. V was trimmed by 4 bases and J by 5 bases, leaving 10 bases between them. In DNA, the CDR3 is TGTGCCATCAGTGTACAAGAAGTAGATACGCAGTATTTT. This gives the protein CAISVQEVDTQYF.

This clonotype was counted a few times. The chain couples TRBV10-3 to TRBJ1-2; D unclear. Germline V CDR1 and CDR2: ENHRY, SYGVKD. The CDR3 consists of 14 residues. Trimming left V 3 bases short and J 6 bases short, with 14 bases between. The CDR3 loop reads CAISDDRTPDGYTF. Written as DNA, the CDR3 is TGTGCCATCAGTGATGACCGTACGCCCGATGGCTACACCTTC.

The CDR3 nucleotides are TGTGCCAGCAGTACATCAACAGGGTACGAGCAGTACTTC. Protein sequence: CASSTSTGYEQYF. This chain links TRBV12-3 or TRBV12-4 with TRBJ2-7; tentatively, D is TRBD1 (6 bases). With 5 bases removed from V and 4 bases from J, the gap between germline ends came to 12 bases. CDR3 length: 13 amino acids.

This clonotype was observed a few times. The gene calls are TRBV7-6 and TRBJ2-5; D is unclear. In germline, CDR1 is SGHVS, CDR2 FNYEAQ. V was cut by 0 bases and J by 6 bases, with 8 bases left in between. The CDR3 sequence is 13 residues long. CDR3 coding DNA: TGTGCCAGCAGCTTAGCGATACTTCAGACCCAGTACTTC. Amino acid sequence: CASSLAILQTQYF. The full variable domain, completed using reference TRBV7-6 and TRBJ2-5, is GAGVSQSPRYKVTKRGQDVALRCDPISGHVSLYWYRQALGQGPEFLTYFNYEAQQDKSGLPNDRFSAERPEGSISTLTIQRTEQRDSAMYRCASSLAILQTQYFGPGTRLLVL.

The chain has TRBV4-3 and TRBJ2-1; D tentatively fits TRBD1 or TRBD2 (5 bases each). The germline V gene encodes CDR1 LGHNA and CDR2 YSLEER. V was shortened by 0 bases and J by 8 bases, with 14 bases between the two germline ends. The CDR3 runs 15 residues. The CDR3 sequence is CASSQDWDGRDEQFF. In nucleotides, the CDR3 is TGCGCCAGCAGCCAAGATTGGGACGGGCGGGATGAGCAGTTCTTC.

The genes are TRBV28 and TRBJ1-4; 7 bases map to TRBD1. The J segment lost 3 bases and the V segment lost 8 bases, leaving 6 bases of the junction unmatched. The CDR3 is 14 residues long. CDR1 and CDR2 (germline): MDHEN, SYDVKM. The CDR3 DNA reads TGTGCCAGCCAATTGACAGGGCCTAATGAAAAACTGTTTTTT. Translating gives CASQLTGPNEKLFF.

There are a few counts of this clonotype. The rearrangement links TRBV29-1 to TRBJ2-5, with 9 positions matching TRBD1. Matching the DNA end better, TRBJ2-7 makes the J call doubtful. The CDR3 has 13 residues. The V gene's germline CDR1 is SQVTM and CDR2 ANQGSEA. The DNA for the CDR3 is TGCAGCGTCCCAGGACAGGGGTTGGACGAGCAGTACTTC. Encoded protein: CSVPGQGLDEQYF.

There are many counts of this clonotype. The chain links TRBV20-1 to TRBJ2-3; D is undetermined. Trimming shortened V by 0 bases and J by 4 bases, and 5 bases separated the two germline ends. Germline assignment: CDR1 DFQATT and CDR2 SNEGSKA (reference sequence). The CDR3 totals 12 residues. CDR3 nucleotides: TGCAGTGCTAGAGAGGGTGCAGATACGCAGTATTTT. As protein: CSAREGADTQYF.

Written as DNA, the CDR3 is TGTGCCAGCAGTTCCTGGACTAGCGGGAGCCGAGATACGCAGTATTTT. Encoded protein: CASSSWTSGSRDTQYF. The chain recombines TRBV6-5 with TRBJ2-3, with TRBD2 matching over 13 bases. The CDR3 spans 16 residues. Germline V gene sequence: CDR1 MNHEY, CDR2 SVGAGI. V shed 4 bases, J shed 5 bases, and the junction held 6 bases outside the gene matches.